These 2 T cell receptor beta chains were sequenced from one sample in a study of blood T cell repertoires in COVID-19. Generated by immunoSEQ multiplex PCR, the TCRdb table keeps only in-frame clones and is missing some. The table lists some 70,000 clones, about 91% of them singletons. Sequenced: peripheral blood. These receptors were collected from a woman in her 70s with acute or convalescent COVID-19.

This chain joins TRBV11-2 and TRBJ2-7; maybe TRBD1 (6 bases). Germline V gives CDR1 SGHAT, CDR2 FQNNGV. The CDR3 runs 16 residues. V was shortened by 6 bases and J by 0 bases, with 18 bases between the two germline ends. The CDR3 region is CASRRTPDRGSYEQYF. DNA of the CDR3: TGTGCCAGCAGACGAACCCCGGACAGAGGCTCCTACGAGCAGTACTTC.

The CDR3 bases are TGTGCCTGGAGTCCTGGGAGGGGAAACACCATATATTTT. Residues: CAWSPGRGNTIYF. This chain links TRBV30 with TRBJ1-3; D gene ambiguous. Germline assignment: CDR1 GTSNPN and CDR2 SVGIG (reference sequence). V dropped 2 bases and J dropped 4 bases, with 9 bases sitting between them. CDR3 length: 13 residues.